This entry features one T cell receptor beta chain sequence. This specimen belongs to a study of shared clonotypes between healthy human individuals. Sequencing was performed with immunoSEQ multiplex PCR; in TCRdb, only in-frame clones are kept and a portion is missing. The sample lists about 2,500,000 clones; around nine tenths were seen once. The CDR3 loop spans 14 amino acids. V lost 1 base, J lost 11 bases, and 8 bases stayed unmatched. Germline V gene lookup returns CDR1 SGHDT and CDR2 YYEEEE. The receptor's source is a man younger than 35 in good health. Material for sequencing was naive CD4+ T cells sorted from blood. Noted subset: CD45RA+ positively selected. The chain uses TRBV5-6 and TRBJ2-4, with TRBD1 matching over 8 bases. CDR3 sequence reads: CASSLLGQAGFQYF. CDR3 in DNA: TGTGCCAGCAGCTTGTTGGGACAGGCCGGCTTTCAGTACTTC.